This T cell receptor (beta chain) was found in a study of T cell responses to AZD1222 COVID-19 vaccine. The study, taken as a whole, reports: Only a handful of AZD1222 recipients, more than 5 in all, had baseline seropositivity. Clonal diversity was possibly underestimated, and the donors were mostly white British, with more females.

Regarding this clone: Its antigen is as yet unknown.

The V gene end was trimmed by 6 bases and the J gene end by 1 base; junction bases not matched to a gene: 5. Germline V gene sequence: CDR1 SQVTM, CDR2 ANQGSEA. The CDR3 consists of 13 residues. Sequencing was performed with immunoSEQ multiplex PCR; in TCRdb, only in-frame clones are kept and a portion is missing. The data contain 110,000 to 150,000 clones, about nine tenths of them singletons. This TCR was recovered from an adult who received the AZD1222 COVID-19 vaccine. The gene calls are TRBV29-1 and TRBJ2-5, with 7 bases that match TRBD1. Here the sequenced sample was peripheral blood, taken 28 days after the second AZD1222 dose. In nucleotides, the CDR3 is TGCAGCGTAGCCCGGGACAGCCAAGAGACCCAGTACTTC. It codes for CSVARDSQETQYF.